These 24 T cell receptor beta chains were sequenced from one sample in a study of immune cell composition in non-small cell lung cancer. The data were produced by immunoSEQ multiplex PCR, yet TCRdb's version contains in-frame clones alone and is incomplete. The sample contains about 5,000 clones, just under 80% of which appear only once. Material for sequencing was lung tumor tissue. These receptors originate from a human donor with non-small cell lung cancer.

This rearrangement joins TRBV5-8 to TRBJ2-7; 9 nucleotides line up with TRBD1. After removal of 6 bases from V and 3 bases from J, the junction contained 16 bases not matched to a gene. The germline CDR1 and CDR2 sequences are SGHTS and YDEGEE. This CDR3 region has 17 residues. The CDR3 bases are TGTGCCAGCATCATAGAGAGGGGACAGGGTTCCCTCTACGAGCAGTACTTC. Its translation: CASIIERGQGSLYEQYF.

The rearrangement joins TRBV4-1 to TRBJ2-2, with 16 bases aligning to TRBD2. Germline lookup yields CDR1 MGHRA and CDR2 YSYEKL. CDR3 size: 17 residues. V was pared by 4 bases and J by 7 bases, with 6 bases of the junction left unmatched. In DNA form, the CDR3 reads TGCGCCAGCAGCCGGGGACTAGCGGGGGGGCTTTACGGGGAGCTGTTTTTT. Amino acids: CASSRGLAGGLYGELFF.

The chain carries TRBV5-1 and TRBJ2-3; 8 bases line up with TRBD1. This CDR3 contains 14 residues. Germline V gene lookup returns CDR1 SGHRS and CDR2 YFSETQ. V was pared by 8 bases and J by 2 bases, with 7 bases of the junction left unmatched. The DNA for the CDR3 is TGCGCCAGTGCTAGGACAGGGTACACAGATACGCAGTATTTT. Translated, it gives CASARTGYTDTQYF.

The chain has TRBV7-6 and TRBJ2-1, with 11 positions matching TRBD2. Germline lookup yields CDR1 SGHVS and CDR2 FNYEAQ. The ends lost 2 bases at V and 2 bases at J; junction bases unmatched: 17. The CDR3 consists of 21 residues. The CDR3 bases are TGTGCCAGCAGCTTAAATGCGGGGGGTAGCGGGGGGGCGAGGCCCTACAATGAGCAGTTCTTC. Its protein is CASSLNAGGSGGARPYNEQFF.

This clone occurred a few times. This chain connects TRBV27 to TRBJ2-1; 9 nucleotides agree with TRBD2. The CDR3 length is 15 residues. Trimming cost V 1 base and J 4 bases; bases outside gene matches: 2. Germline CDR1 reads MNHEY; CDR2 reads SMNVEV (reference sequence). The CDR3 spells CASSLFSGGYNEQFF. In DNA form, the CDR3 reads TGTGCCAGCAGTTTATTTAGCGGGGGATACAATGAGCAGTTCTTC.

This chain connects TRBV29-1 to TRBJ2-7, with 9 positions matching TRBD1. Unmatched junction bases numbered 3, after V lost 5 bases and J lost 7 bases. This CDR3 has 11 residues. Germline V gene sequence: CDR1 SQVTM, CDR2 ANQGSEA. CDR3 sequence reads: CSVQTGGEQYF. The CDR3 DNA is TGCAGCGTTCAGACAGGGGGGGAGCAGTACTTC.

This rearrangement joins TRBV28 to TRBJ1-1, with D unclear. V gave up 2 bases and J gave up 2 bases, with 9 bases separating them. Per the germline V gene, CDR1 is MDHEN and CDR2 is SYDVKM. CDR3 length equals 14 residues. CDR3 region: CASSLMGANTEAFF. In DNA, the CDR3 is TGTGCCAGCAGTTTAATGGGAGCTAACACTGAAGCTTTCTTT.

This clone was seen a single time. V and J are TRBV19 and TRBJ2-3; 10 nucleotides agree with TRBD1. CDR1 is LNHDA and CDR2 is SQIVND in the germline V gene (reference sequence). The CDR3 has 18 residues. V shed 5 bases and J 3 bases; nucleotides not matched to a gene: 14. The CDR3 here is CASSSDRGNIMRTDTQYF. In DNA, the CDR3 is TGTGCCAGTAGTTCGGACAGGGGGAATATTATGCGGACAGATACGCAGTATTTT.

In this sample, this clone turned up once. The V gene is TRBV9, the J gene TRBJ2-3; D gene unclear. Trimming removed 4 bases at V and 2 bases at J, with 8 bases between. Germline CDR1 SGDLS, CDR2 YYNGEE. The CDR3 has 13 amino acids. The CDR3 sequence: CASSPQITDTQYF. Written as DNA, the CDR3 is TGTGCCAGCAGCCCACAGATCACAGATACGCAGTATTTT.

The chain couples TRBV4-3 to TRBJ1-3, with D hard to call. CDR1 is LGHNA and CDR2 is YSLEER in the germline V gene. The CDR3 covers 16 residues. V shed 0 bases and J shed 2 bases, with 11 bases lying between them. This CDR3 is CASSQEEGATGNTIYF. The DNA of the CDR3 is TGCGCCAGCAGCCAAGAGGAGGGAGCCACTGGAAACACCATATATTTT.

The table lists this clone with a count of one. This chain uses TRBV19 with TRBJ2-5, with D maybe TRBD2 (5 bases). V lost 6 bases, J lost 0 bases, and 14 bases lay in between. Per germline, CDR1 LNHDA and CDR2 SQIVND (reference sequence). This CDR3 is 15 amino acids long. CDR3: CASSAPGGYQETQYF. CDR3 in DNA: TGTGCCAGTAGCGCACCGGGCGGGTACCAAGAGACCCAGTACTTC.

This clone was observed once. This chain uses TRBV9 with TRBJ1-4; a possible D gene is TRBD1 (5 bases). CDR3 length: 13 residues. Germline loops: CDR1 SGDLS, CDR2 YYNGEE. The ends were cut back, 4 bases at V and 6 bases at J, with 10 bases in the middle. CDR3 loop: CASSPGGDEKLFF. The CDR3 DNA reads TGTGCCAGCAGCCCCGGGGGGGATGAAAAACTGTTTTTT.

The chain links TRBV4-1 to TRBJ2-7, with 13 positions matching TRBD2. The J segment lost 0 bases and the V segment lost 0 bases, leaving 2 bases of the junction unmatched. This CDR3 is 17 amino acids long. Germline V gives CDR1 MGHRA, CDR2 YSYEKL. The CDR3 is CASSQEGTSGNSYEQYF. Written as DNA, the CDR3 is TGCGCCAGCAGCCAAGAGGGGACTAGCGGGAACTCCTACGAGCAGTACTTC.

A single count supports this clone. This chain links TRBV18 with TRBJ1-1; 8 nucleotides line up with TRBD1. The length of the CDR3 is 16 residues. V gave up 2 bases and J gave up 10 bases; unmatched junction bases: 15. Germline CDR1 reads KGHSH; CDR2 reads LQKENI. The CDR3 nucleotides are TGTGCCAGCTCACCAAGTAAAAAGGGACAGGTCCGGGGAGCTTTCTTT. It encodes CASSPSKKGQVRGAFF.

The rearrangement links TRBV5-5 to TRBJ2-3, with D possibly being TRBD2 (5 bases). CDR1 and CDR2 (germline): SGHKS, YYEKEE (reference sequence). V was trimmed by 4 bases and J by 5 bases, leaving 11 bases between them. The CDR3 extends over 13 amino acids. CDR3 nucleotides: TGTGCCAGCAGCACCGAGCGGATAGATACGCAGTATTTT. As protein: CASSTERIDTQYF.

The chain couples TRBV5-1 to TRBJ1-2; no reliable D call. The CDR3 contains 13 residues. The germline gives CDR1 SGHRS, CDR2 YFSETQ. The V gene lost 4 bases and the J gene lost 2 bases, with 9 bases spanning the gap. Here the CDR3 reads CASSPGENYGYTF. CDR3 in DNA: TGCGCCAGCAGCCCCGGAGAAAACTATGGCTACACCTTC.

The rearrangement joins TRBV4-1 to TRBJ1-4; D gene ambiguous. Germline lookup yields CDR1 MGHRA and CDR2 YSYEKL. This CDR3 is 15 amino acids long. V shed 1 base and J shed 7 bases, with 13 bases lying between them. The CDR3 DNA is TGCGCCAGCAGCCAAGTGGGAGGTCGTGGTGAAAAACTGTTTTTT. This sequence encodes CASSQVGGRGEKLFF.

V gene TRBV5-8 combines with J gene TRBJ1-1; D is ambiguous. This CDR3 is 15 amino acids long. V was cut by 1 base and J by 7 bases, with 17 bases left in between. Germline V gene sequence: CDR1 SGHTS, CDR2 YDEGEE. For the CDR3, the DNA is TGTGCCAGCAGCTTGTTCGGGTGGCAGGAGGTTGAAGCTTTCTTT. Translated, it gives CASSLFGWQEVEAFF. Together with reference TRBV5-8 and TRBJ1-1, the CDR3 gives the full variable domain: EAGVTQSPTHLIKTRGQQATLRCSPISGHTSVYWYQQALGLGLQFLLWYDEGEERNRGNFPPRFSGRQFPNYSSELNVNALELEDSALYLCASSLFGWQEVEAFFGQGTRLTVV.

This chain uses TRBV21-1 with TRBJ1-6; the D call of TRBD1 is as the table states it, not checked on the DNA. TRBV21-1 is annotated as a pseudogene. The CDR3 is 20 residues long. CDR3 protein: CASSKGGGQGASSYNSPLHF. As DNA, the CDR3 is TGTGCCAGCAGCAAAGGTGGGGGGCAGGGGGCCAGCTCCTATAATTCACCCCTCCACTTT.

The chain joins TRBV4-1 to TRBJ2-1, with 13 bases aligning to TRBD2. This CDR3 spans 16 amino acids. The V gene's germline CDR1 is MGHRA and CDR2 YSYEKL. Trimming cost V 6 bases and J 4 bases; bases outside gene matches: 6. The CDR3 loop is CASSRTTSGGYNEQFF. CDR3 DNA: TGCGCCAGCAGTCGAACGACTAGCGGGGGGTACAATGAGCAGTTCTTC.

This chain joins TRBV11-2 and TRBJ1-1; TRBD1 is a possible D gene (6 bases). The V gene lost 0 bases and the J gene lost 1 base, with 18 bases spanning the gap. CDR1 is SGHAT and CDR2 is FQNNGV in the germline V gene. This CDR3 region has 18 residues. The chain's CDR3 is CASSLDQRGGLRNTEAFF. CDR3 sequence (DNA): TGTGCCAGCAGCTTAGACCAGAGGGGGGGGCTAAGGAACACTGAAGCTTTCTTT. The full variable domain, with the rest looked up from reference TRBV11-2 and TRBJ1-1, is EAGVAQSPRYKIIEKRQSVAFWCNPISGHATLYWYQQILGQGPKLLIQFQNNGVVDDSQLPKDRFSAERLKGVDSTLKIQPAKLEDSAVYLCASSLDQRGGLRNTEAFFGQGTRLTVV.

This chain links TRBV19 with TRBJ1-1, with D hard to call. CDR3 length: 14 residues. V lost 2 bases to trimming and J lost 1 base, with 8 bases between them. CDR1 is LNHDA, CDR2 SQIVND, per germline (reference sequence). The CDR3 sequence: CASSIRGQNTEAFF. The CDR3 region has the DNA TGTGCCAGTAGTATAAGAGGCCAGAACACTGAAGCTTTCTTT.

V is TRBV4-2 and J is TRBJ1-6; a weak D match, TRBD1 (5 bases). CDR3 length: 14 residues. With 4 bases removed from V and 12 bases from J, the gap between germline ends came to 16 bases. Germline loops: CDR1 LGHNA, CDR2 YNFKEQ. CDR3 coding DNA: TGTGCCAGCAGCCCCCCCAGACAGTCTTTACCCCTCCACTTT. Translation: CASSPPRQSLPLHF.

CDR3 amino acids: CASGLSPGQGSDTQYF. The CDR3 bases are TGTGCTAGTGGTTTGTCTCCGGGACAGGGGTCAGATACGCAGTATTTT. The chain has TRBV12-5 and TRBJ2-3, with 10 bases fitting TRBD1. The CDR3 is 16 amino acids. Unmatched junction bases numbered 6, after V lost 2 bases and J lost 4 bases. From germline, CDR1 is LGHNT and CDR2 FRNRAP. The full variable domain, with the rest looked up from reference TRBV12-5 and TRBJ2-3, is DARVTQTPRHKVTEMGQEVTMRCQPILGHNTVFWYRQTMMQGLELLAYFRNRAPLDDSGMPKDRFSAEMPDATLATLKIQPSEPRDSAVYFCASGLSPGQGSDTQYFGPGTRLTVL.